The source of this T cell receptor beta chain is a study of blood T cell repertoires in COVID-19. Background on the study: COVID-19 samples collected from the United States, Italy and Spain covered acute and convalescent phases. PBMCs, B-cell-depleted T cells, or T cells were the source of the cDNA or gDNA that made up the material.

Authors' processing steps: Estimation of nucleated cell counts relied on the amplification of reference gene primers. Only in-frame clones appear in the TCRdb table, and some are missing; sequencing was by immunoSEQ multiplex PCR. The DNA was the basis for D and trimming; V, J and clone size are from that table. The repertoire holds 200,000 to 250,000 clones, with 87% as singletons. Trimming pared 6 bases from V and 7 bases from J, leaving 12 bases between. This CDR3 is built from 13 residues. The sequence derives from a man aged 18 to 30 with active or convalescent COVID-19. The genes are TRBV12-3 or TRBV12-4 and TRBJ1-4, with D tentatively TRBD1 (6 bases). The sample was peripheral blood. The CDR3 DNA is TGTGCCAGCAGGTGGGGGGGCGGTGAAAAACTGTTTTTT. It specifies CASRWGGGEKLFF.